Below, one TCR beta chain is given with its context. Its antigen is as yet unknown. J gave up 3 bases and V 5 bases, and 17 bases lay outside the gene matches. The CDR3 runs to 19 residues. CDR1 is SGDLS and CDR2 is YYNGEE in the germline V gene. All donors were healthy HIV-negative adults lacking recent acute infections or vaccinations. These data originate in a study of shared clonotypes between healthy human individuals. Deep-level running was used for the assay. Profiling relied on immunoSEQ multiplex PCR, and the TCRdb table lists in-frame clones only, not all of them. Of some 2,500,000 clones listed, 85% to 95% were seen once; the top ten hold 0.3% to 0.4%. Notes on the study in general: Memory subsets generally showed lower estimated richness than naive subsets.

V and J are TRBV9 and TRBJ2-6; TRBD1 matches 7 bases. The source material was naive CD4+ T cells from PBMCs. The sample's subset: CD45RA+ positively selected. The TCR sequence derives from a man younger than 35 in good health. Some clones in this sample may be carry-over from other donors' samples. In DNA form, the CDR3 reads TGTGCCAGCAGTGGGGGACAGTTTCGCAGGATAGGTGGGGCCAACGTCCTGACTTTC. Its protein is CASSGGQFRRIGGANVLTF.